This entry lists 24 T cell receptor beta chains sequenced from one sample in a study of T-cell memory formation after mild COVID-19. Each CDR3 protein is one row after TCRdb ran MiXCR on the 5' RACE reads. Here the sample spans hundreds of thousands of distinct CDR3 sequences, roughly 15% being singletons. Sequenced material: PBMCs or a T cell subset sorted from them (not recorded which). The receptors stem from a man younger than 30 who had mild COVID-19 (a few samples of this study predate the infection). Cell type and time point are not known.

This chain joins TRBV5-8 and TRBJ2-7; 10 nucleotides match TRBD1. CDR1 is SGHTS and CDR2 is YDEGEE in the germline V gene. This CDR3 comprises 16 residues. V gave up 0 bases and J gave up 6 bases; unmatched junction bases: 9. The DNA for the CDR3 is TGTGCCAGCAGCTTGGGGGACAGGGGAGTTGCGGTCGAGCAGTACGTC. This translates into CASSLGDRGVAVEQYV.

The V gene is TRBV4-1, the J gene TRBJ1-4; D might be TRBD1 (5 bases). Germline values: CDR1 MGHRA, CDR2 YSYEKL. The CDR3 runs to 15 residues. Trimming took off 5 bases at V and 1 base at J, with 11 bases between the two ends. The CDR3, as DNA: TGCGCCAGCAGCTTTGGGGGGGAAACTAATGAAAAACTGTTTTTT. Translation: CASSFGGETNEKLFF.

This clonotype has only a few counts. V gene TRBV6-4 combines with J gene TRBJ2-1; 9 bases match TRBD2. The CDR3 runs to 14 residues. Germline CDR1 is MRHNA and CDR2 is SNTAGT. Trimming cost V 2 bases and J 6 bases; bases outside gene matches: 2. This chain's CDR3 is CASSDSGGTNEQFF. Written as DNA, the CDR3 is TGTGCCAGCAGTGACAGCGGGGGGACCAATGAGCAGTTCTTC.

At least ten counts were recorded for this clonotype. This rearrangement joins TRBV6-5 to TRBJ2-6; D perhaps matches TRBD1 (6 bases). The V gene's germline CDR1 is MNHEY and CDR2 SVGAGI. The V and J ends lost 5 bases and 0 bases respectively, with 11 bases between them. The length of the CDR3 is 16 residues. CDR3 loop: CASSLQGFSGANVLTF. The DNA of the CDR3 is TGTGCCAGCAGTCTCCAGGGGTTCTCTGGGGCCAACGTCCTGACTTTC.

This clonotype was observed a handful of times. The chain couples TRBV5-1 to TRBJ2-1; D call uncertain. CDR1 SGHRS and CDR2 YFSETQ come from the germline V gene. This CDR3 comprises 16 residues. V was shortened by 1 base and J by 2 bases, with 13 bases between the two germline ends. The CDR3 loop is CASSLRVSGTYNEQFF. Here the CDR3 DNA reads TGCGCCAGCAGCTTGCGGGTTAGTGGGACCTACAATGAGCAGTTCTTC.

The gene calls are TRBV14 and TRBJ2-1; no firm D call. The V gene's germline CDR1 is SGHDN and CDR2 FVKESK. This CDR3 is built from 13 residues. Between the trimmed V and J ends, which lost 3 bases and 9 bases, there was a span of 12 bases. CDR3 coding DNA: TGTGCCAGCAGCCAGGCCTACCCAGGTGAGCAGTTCTTC. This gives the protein CASSQAYPGEQFF.

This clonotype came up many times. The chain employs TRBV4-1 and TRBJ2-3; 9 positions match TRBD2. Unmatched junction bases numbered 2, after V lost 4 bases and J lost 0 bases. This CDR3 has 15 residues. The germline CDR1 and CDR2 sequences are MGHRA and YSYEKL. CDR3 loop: CASSLSGGSTDTQYF. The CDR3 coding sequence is TGCGCCAGCAGCCTCAGCGGGGGGAGCACAGATACGCAGTATTTT.

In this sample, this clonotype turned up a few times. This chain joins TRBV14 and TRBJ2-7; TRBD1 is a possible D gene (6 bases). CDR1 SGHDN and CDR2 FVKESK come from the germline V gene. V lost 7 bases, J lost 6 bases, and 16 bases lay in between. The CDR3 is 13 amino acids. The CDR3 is CASTLMTGGEQYF. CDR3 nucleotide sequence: TGTGCCAGCACCCTGATGACAGGTGGCGAGCAGTACTTC. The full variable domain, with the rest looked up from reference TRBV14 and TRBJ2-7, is EAGVTQFPSHSVIEKGQTVTLRCDPISGHDNLYWYRRVMGKEIKFLLHFVKESKQDESGMPNNRFLAERTGGTYSTLKVQPAELEDSGVYFCASTLMTGGEQYFGPGTRLTVT.

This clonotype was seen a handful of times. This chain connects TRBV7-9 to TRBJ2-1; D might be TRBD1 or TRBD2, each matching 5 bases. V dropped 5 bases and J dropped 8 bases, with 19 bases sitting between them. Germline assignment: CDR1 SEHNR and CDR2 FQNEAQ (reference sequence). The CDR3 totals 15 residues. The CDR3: CASSPRGALPDEQFF. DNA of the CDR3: TGTGCCAGCAGCCCTCGAGGGGCCCTTCCAGATGAGCAGTTCTTC.

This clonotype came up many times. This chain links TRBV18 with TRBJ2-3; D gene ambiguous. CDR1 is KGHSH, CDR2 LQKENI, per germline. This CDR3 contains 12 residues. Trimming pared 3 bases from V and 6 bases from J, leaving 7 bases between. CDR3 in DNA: TGTGCCAGCTCACCGGAGAGGGATACGCAGTATTTT. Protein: CASSPERDTQYF.

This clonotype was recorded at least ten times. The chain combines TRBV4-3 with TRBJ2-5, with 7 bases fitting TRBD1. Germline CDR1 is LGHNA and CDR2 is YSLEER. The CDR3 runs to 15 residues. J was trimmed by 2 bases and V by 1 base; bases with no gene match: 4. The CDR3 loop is CASSQARTGQETQYF. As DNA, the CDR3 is TGCGCCAGCAGCCAAGCCCGGACAGGACAAGAGACCCAGTACTTC.

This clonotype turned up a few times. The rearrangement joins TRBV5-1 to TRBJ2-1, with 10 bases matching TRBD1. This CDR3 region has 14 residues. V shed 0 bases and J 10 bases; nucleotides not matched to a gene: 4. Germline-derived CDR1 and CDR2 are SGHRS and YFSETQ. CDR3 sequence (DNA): TGCGCCAGCAGCTTGGGACAGGGGGCAAAGGAGCAGTTCTTC. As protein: CASSLGQGAKEQFF.

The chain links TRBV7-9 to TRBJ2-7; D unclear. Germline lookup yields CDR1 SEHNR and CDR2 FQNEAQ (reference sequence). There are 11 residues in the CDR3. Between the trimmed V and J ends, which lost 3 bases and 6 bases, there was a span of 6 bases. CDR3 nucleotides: TGTGCCAGCAGCTTCATGTCCGAGCAGTACTTC. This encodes CASSFMSEQYF.

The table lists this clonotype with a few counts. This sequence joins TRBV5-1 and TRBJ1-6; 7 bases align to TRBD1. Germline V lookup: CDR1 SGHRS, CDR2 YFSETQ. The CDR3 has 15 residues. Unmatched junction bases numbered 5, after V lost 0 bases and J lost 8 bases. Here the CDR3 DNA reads TGCGCCAGCAGCTTGGTTGGGACAGCATATTCACCCCTCCACTTT. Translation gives CASSLVGTAYSPLHF.

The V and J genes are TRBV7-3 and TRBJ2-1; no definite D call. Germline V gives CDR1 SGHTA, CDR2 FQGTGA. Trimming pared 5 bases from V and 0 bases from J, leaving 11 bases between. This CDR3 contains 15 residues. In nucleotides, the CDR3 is TGTGCCAGCAGCGTATCAGGTTACTCCTACAATGAGCAGTTCTTC. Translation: CASSVSGYSYNEQFF.

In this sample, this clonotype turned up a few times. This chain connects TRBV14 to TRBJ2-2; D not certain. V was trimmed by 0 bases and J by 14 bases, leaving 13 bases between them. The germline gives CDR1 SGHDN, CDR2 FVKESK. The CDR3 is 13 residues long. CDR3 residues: CASSQDRTGRLFF. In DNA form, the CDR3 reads TGTGCCAGCAGCCAAGATCGGACCGGGCGCCTGTTTTTT.

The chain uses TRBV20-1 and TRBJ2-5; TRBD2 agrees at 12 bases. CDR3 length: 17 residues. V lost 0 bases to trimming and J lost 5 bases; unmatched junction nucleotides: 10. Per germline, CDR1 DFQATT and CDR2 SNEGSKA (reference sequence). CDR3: CSARDPLAGGRGETQYF. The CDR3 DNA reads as TGCAGTGCTAGAGACCCCCTAGCGGGGGGGCGCGGGGAGACCCAGTACTTC.

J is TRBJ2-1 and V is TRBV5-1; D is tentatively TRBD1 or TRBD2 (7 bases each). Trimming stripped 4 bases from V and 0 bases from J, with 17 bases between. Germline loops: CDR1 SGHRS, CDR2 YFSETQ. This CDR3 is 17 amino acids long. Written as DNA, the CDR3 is TGCGCCAGCAGCCCCAGGGGGGGCCAGAGCTCCTACAATGAGCAGTTCTTC. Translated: CASSPRGGQSSYNEQFF.

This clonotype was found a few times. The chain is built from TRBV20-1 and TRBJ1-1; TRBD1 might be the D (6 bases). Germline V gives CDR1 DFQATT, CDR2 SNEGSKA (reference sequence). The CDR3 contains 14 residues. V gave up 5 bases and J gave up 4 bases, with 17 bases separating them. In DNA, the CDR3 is TGCAGTGCTGAAAACAGGGAGAGGGGCACTGAAGCTTTCTTT. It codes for CSAENRERGTEAFF.

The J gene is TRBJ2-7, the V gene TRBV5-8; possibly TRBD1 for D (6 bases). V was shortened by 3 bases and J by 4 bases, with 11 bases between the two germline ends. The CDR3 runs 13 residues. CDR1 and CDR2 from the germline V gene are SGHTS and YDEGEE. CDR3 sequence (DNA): TGTGCCAGCAGCTGGGGACAAGCATACGAGCAGTACGTC. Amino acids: CASSWGQAYEQYV.

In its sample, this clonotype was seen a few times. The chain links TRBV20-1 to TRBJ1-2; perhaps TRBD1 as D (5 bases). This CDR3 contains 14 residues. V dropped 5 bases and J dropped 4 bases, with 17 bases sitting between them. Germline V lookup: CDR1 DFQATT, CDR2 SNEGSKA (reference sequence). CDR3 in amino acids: CSADGGLPRYGYTF. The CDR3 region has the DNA TGCAGTGCTGATGGGGGACTGCCTCGCTATGGCTACACCTTC.

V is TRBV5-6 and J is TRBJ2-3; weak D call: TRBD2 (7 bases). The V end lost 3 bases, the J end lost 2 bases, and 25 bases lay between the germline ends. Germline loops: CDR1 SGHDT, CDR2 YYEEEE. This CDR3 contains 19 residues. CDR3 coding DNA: TGTGCCAGCAGCTCTACGGCCGGCTTAGGGGGGGTCACCACAGATACGCAGTATTTT. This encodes CASSSTAGLGGVTTDTQYF.

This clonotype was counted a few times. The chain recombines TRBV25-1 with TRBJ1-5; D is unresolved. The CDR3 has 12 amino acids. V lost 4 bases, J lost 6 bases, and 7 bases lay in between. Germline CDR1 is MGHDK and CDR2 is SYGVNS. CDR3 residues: CASSAGSQPQHF. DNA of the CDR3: TGTGCCAGCAGTGCGGGTTCTCAGCCCCAGCATTTT.

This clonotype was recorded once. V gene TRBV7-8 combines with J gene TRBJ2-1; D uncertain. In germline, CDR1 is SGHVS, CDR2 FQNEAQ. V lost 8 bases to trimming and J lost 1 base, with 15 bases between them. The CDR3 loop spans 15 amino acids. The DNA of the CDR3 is TGTGCCAGCTGCTCCCTCCCGGCATCCTACAATGAGCAGTTCTTC. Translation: CASCSLPASYNEQFF.